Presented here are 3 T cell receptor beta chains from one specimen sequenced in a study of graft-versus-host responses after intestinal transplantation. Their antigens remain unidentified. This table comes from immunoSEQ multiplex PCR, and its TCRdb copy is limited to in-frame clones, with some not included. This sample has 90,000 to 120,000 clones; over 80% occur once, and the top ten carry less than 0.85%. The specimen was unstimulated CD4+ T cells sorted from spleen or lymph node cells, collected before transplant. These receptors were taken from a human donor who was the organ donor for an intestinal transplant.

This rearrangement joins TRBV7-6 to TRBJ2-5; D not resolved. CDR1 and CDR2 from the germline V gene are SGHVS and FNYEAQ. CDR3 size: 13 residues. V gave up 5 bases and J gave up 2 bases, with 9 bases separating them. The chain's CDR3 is CASSHTRQETQYF. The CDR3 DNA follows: TGTGCCAGCAGCCACACCAGACAAGAGACCCAGTACTTC.

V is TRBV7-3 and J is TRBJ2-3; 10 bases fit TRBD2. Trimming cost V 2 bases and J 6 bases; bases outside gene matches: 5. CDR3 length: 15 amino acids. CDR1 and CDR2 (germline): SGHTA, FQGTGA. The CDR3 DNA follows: TGTGCCAGCAGCTTAGGACTAGCGGAGAGTGATACGCAGTATTTT. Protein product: CASSLGLAESDTQYF.

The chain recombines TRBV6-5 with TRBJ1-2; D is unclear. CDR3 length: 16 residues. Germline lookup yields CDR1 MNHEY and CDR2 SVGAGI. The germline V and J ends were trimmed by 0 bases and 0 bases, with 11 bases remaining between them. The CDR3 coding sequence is TGTGCCAGCAGTTACTCCTCGCGGAGGGCTAACTATGGCTACACCTTC. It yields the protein CASSYSSRRANYGYTF.